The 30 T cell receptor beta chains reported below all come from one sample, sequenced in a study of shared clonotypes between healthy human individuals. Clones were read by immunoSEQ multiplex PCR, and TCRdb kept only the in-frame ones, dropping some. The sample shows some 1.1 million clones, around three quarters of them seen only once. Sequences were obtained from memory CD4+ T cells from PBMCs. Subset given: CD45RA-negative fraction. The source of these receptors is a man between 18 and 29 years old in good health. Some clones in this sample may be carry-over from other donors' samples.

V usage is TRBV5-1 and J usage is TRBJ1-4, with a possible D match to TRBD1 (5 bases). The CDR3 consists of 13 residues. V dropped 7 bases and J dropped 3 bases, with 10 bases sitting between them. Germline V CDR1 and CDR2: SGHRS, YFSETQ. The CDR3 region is CASADTPNEKLFF. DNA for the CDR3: TGCGCCAGCGCGGACACACCTAATGAAAAACTGTTTTTT.

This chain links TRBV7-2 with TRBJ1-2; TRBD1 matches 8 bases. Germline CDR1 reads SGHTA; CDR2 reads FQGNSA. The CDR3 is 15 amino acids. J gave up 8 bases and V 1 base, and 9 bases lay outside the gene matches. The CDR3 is CASSLGPGQGRGYTF. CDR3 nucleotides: TGTGCCAGCAGCTTAGGCCCTGGACAGGGAAGAGGCTACACCTTC.

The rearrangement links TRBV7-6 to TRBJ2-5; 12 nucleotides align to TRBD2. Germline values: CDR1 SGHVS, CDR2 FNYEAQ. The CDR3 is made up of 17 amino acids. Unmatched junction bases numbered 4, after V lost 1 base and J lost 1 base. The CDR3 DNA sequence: TGTGCCAGCAGCTTAGGGCTAGCGGGAGGGATCCAAGAGACCCAGTACTTC. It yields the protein CASSLGLAGGIQETQYF. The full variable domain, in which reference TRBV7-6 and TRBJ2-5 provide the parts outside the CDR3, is GAGVSQSPRYKVTKRGQDVALRCDPISGHVSLYWYRQALGQGPEFLTYFNYEAQQDKSGLPNDRFSAERPEGSISTLTIQRTEQRDSAMYRCASSLGLAGGIQETQYFGPGTRLLVL.

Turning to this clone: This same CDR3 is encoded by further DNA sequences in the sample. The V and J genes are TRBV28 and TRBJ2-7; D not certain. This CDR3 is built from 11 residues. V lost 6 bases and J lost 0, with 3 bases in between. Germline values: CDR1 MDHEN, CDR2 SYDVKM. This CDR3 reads CASSRSYEQYF. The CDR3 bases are TGTGCCAGCAGCCGCTCCTACGAGCAGTACTTC. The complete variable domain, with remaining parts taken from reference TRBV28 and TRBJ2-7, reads DVKVTQSSRYLVKRTGEKVFLECVQDMDHENMFWYRQDPGLGLRLIYFSYDVKMKEKGDIPEGYSVSREKKERFSLILESASTNQTSMYLCASSRSYEQYFGPGTRLTVT.

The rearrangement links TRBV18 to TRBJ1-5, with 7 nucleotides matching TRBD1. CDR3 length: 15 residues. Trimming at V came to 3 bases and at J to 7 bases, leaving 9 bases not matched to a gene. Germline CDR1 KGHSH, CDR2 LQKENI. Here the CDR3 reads CASSPQGQLGQPQHF. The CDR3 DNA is TGTGCCAGCTCACCGCAGGGACAGCTTGGCCAGCCCCAGCATTTT.

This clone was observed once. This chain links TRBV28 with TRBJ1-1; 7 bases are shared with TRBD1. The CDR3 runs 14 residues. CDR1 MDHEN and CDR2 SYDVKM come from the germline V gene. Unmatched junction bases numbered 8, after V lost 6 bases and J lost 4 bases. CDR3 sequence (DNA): TGTGCCAGCAGGGTTCCAGGGGGTGGCACTGAAGCTTTCTTT. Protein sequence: CASRVPGGGTEAFF.

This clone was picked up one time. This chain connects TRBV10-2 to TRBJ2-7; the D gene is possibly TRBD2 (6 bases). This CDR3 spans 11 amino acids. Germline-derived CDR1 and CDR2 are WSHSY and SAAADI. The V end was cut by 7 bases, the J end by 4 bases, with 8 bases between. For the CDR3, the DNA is TGCGCCAGCACAGGGAGGTACGAGCAGTACTTC. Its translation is CASTGRYEQYF.

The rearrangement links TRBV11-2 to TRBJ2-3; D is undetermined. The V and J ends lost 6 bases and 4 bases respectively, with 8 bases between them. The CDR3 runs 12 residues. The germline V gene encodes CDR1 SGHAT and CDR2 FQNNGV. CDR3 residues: CASSSTPDTQYF. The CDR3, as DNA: TGTGCCAGCAGTTCTACTCCAGATACGCAGTATTTT. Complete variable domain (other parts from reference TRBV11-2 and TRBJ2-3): EAGVAQSPRYKIIEKRQSVAFWCNPISGHATLYWYQQILGQGPKLLIQFQNNGVVDDSQLPKDRFSAERLKGVDSTLKIQPAKLEDSAVYLCASSSTPDTQYFGPGTRLTVL.

CDR3 in DNA: TGTGCCAGCAGGGGACAGTCGCTTTATGGCTACACCTTC. Its translation: CASRGQSLYGYTF. This chain connects TRBV28 to TRBJ1-2, with 7 bases aligning to TRBD1. Germline values: CDR1 MDHEN, CDR2 SYDVKM. V was clipped by 6 bases and J by 5 bases; unmatched bases: 6. The CDR3 totals 13 residues.

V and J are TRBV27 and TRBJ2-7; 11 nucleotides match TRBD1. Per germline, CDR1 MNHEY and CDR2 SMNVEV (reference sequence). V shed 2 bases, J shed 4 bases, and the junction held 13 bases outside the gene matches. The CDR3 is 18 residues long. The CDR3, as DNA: TGTGCCAGCAGTTTAACACCCCCCCTTTGGGACAGGGGGTACGAGCAGTACTTC. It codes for CASSLTPPLWDRGYEQYF.

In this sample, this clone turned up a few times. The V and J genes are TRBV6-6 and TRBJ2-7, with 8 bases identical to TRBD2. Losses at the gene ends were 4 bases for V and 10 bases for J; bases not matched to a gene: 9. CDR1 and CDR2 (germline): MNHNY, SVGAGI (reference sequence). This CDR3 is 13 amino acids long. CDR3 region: CASSLGLAGLQYF. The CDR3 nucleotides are TGTGCCAGCAGTTTGGGCCTAGCGGGTCTTCAGTACTTC.

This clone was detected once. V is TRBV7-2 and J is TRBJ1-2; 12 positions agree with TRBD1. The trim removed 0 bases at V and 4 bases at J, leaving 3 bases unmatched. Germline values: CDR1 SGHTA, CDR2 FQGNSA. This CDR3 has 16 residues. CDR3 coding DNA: TGTGCCAGCAGCTTAGCTTCGGGACAGGGGGCCTATGGCTACACCTTC. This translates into CASSLASGQGAYGYTF.

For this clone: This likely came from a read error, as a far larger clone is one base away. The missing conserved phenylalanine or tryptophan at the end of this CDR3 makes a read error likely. Here the CDR3 DNA reads TGCGCCAGCACCCTCGGAGGCAACTATGGCTACACCCTC. Amino acid sequence: CASTLGGNYGYTL. V gene TRBV5-1 combines with J gene TRBJ1-2; no clear D gene. Per germline, CDR1 SGHRS and CDR2 YFSETQ. There are 13 residues in the CDR3. With 6 bases removed from V and 2 bases from J, the gap between germline ends came to 11 bases.

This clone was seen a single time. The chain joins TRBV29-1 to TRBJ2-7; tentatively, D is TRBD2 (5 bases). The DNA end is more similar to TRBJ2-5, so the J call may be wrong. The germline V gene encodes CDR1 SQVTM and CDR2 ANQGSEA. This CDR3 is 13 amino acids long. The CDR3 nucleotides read TGCAGCGTTGAAGTAGCGACACAAGAGACCCAGTACTTC. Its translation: CSVEVATQETQYF.

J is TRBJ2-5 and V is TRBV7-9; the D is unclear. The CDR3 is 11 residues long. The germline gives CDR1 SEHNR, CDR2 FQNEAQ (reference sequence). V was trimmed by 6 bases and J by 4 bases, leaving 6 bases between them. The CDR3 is CASSRVETQYF. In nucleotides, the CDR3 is TGTGCCAGCAGTAGAGTAGAGACCCAGTACTTC.

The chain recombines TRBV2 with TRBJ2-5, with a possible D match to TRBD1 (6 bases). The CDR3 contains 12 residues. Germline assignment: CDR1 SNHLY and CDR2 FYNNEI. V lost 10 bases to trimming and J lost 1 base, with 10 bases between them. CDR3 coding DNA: TGTGCCACCGGACAGACCCAAGAGACCCAGTACTTC. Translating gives CATGQTQETQYF.

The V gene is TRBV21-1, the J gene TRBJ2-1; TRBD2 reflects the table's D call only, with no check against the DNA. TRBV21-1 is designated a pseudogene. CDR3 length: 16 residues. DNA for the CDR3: TGTGCCAGCAGCAAAAGTAAGCGACCCGCCTACAATGAGCAGTTCTTC. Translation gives CASSKSKRPAYNEQFF.

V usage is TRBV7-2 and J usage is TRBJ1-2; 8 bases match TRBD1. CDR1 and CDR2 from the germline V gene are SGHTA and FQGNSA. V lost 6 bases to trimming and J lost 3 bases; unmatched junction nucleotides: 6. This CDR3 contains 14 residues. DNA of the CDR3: TGTGCCAGCAGGCTACAGGGGGTTGACTATGGCTACACCTTC. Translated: CASRLQGVDYGYTF.

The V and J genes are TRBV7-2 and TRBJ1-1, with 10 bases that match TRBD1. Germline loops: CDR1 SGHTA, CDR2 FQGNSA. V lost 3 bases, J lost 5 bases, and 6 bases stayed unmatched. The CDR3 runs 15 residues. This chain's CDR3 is CASSFRDRGWTEAFF. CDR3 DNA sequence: TGTGCCAGCAGCTTCCGGGACAGGGGATGGACTGAAGCTTTCTTT.

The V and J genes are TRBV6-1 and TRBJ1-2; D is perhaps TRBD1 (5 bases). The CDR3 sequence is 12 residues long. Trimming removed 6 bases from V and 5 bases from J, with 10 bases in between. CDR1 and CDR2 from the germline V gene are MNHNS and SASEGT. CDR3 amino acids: CASRGQEYGYTF. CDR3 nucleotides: TGTGCCAGCAGGGGGCAAGAATATGGCTACACCTTC.

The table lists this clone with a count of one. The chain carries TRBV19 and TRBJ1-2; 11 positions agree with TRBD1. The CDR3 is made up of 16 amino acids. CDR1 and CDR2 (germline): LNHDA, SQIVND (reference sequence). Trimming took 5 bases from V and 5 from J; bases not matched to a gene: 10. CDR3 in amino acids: CASSAPPGQGAYGYTF. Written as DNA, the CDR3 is TGTGCCAGTAGTGCTCCTCCAGGACAGGGGGCTTATGGCTACACCTTC.

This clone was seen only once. The CDR3 coding sequence is TGTGCCACCAGCAGAGGAGAGGGATCCAATGAAAAACTGTTTTTT. Translating it yields CATSRGEGSNEKLFF. The rearrangement joins TRBV15 to TRBJ1-4, with no clear D. Germline-derived CDR1 and CDR2 are LNHNV and YYDKDF (reference sequence). The CDR3 spans 15 residues. V was clipped by 1 base and J by 5 bases, with 11 bases between them.

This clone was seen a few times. The chain's CDR3 is CASSEAGTGVGYTF. CDR3 DNA: TGTGCCAGCAGTGAGGCCGGGACAGGGGTAGGCTACACCTTC. This rearrangement joins TRBV6-4 to TRBJ1-2, with 10 bases that match TRBD1. The V segment lost 3 bases and the J segment 8 bases; nucleotides outside the gene matches: 6. Germline V CDR1 and CDR2: MRHNA, SNTAGT. The CDR3 has 14 amino acids.

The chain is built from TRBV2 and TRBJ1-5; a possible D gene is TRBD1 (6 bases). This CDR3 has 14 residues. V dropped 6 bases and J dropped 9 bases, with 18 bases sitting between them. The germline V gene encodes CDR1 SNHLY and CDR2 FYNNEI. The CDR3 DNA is TGTGCCAGCAGCCCTGGGGGCCACCTGTCGCCCCAGCATTTT. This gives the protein CASSPGGHLSPQHF. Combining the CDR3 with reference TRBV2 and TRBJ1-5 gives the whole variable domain EPEVTQTPSHQVTQMGQEVILRCVPISNHLYFYWYRQILGQKVEFLVSFYNNEISEKSEIFDDQFSVERPDGSNFTLKIRSTKLEDSAMYFCASSPGGHLSPQHFGDGTRLSIL.

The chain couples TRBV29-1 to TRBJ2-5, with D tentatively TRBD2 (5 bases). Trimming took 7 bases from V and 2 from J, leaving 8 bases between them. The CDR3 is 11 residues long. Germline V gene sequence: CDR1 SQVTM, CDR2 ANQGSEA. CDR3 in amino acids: CSGGQQETQYF. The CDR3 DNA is TGCAGCGGAGGGCAACAAGAGACCCAGTACTTC.

As DNA, the CDR3 is TGCGCCAGCAGCCAGCGCCGGGGGACTAGCGCCCACAATGAGCAGTTCTTC. Amino acid sequence: CASSQRRGTSAHNEQFF. This chain links TRBV4-1 with TRBJ2-1; the match to TRBD2 covers 10 bases. This CDR3 has 17 amino acids. The junction had 10 bases not matched to a gene; V was cut back by 3 bases and J by 5 bases. Per the germline V gene, CDR1 is MGHRA and CDR2 is YSYEKL.

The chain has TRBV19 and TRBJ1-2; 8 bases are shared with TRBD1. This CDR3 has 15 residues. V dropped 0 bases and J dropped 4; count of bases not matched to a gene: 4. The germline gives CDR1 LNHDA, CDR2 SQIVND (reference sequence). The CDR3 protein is CASSIDGQGFYGYTF. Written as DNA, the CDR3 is TGTGCCAGTAGTATAGACGGACAGGGCTTCTATGGCTACACCTTC.

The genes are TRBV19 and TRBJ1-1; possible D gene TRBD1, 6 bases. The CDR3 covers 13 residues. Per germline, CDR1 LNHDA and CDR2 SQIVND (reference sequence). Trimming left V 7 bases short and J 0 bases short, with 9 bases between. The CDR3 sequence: CASIHRVNTEAFF. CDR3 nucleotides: TGTGCCAGTATTCACAGGGTGAACACTGAAGCTTTCTTT.

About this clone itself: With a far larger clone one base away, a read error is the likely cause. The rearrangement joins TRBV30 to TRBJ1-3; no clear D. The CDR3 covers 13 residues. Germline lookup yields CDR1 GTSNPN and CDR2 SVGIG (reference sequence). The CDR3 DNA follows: TGTGCCTGCCACCGCGGTTCTGTAAACACCATATATTTT. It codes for CACHRGSVNTIYF.

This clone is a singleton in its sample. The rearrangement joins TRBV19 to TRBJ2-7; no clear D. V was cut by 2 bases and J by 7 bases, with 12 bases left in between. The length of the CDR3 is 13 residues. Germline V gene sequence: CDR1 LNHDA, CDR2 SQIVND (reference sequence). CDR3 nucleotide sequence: TGTGCCAGTAGTATACGGCCATACGAGGAGCAGTACTTC. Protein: CASSIRPYEEQYF.